These 5 T cell receptor beta chains were sequenced from one sample in a study of blood T cell repertoires in COVID-19. Data came from immunoSEQ multiplex PCR; TCRdb stores just in-frame clones and leaves some out. The sample consists of under 40,000 clones, about 88% of them appearing once. Sequences were obtained from peripheral blood. These receptors were taken from a man between 65 and 85 years old with active COVID-19.

The chain employs TRBV18 and TRBJ2-7, with 12 bases fitting TRBD1. Germline V gene data show CDR1 as KGHSH and CDR2 as LQKENI. J lost 1 base, V lost 0 bases, and 1 base had no gene match. The CDR3 is 16 amino acids. The CDR3 here is CASSPPGQGASYEQYF. CDR3 nucleotides: TGTGCCAGCTCACCACCGGGACAGGGGGCGTCCTACGAGCAGTACTTC.

The chain has TRBV6-5 and TRBJ2-1; 7 bases align to TRBD1. The ends lost 2 bases at V and 1 base at J; junction bases unmatched: 5. Germline V lookup: CDR1 MNHEY, CDR2 SVGAGI. The length of the CDR3 is 16 residues. DNA for the CDR3: TGTGCCAGCAGTTACAGGGGGCCCAGGTCCTACAATGAGCAGTTCTTC. Translating it yields CASSYRGPRSYNEQFF.

The chain has TRBV4-3 and TRBJ1-6; possibly TRBD1 for D (5 bases). V lost 0 bases and J 7 bases, leaving 10 bases between the germline ends. CDR1 and CDR2 from the germline V gene are LGHNA and YSLEER. The CDR3 consists of 15 residues. The chain's CDR3 is CASSQDSGENSPLHF. CDR3 nucleotides: TGCGCCAGCAGCCAAGATTCGGGGGAGAATTCACCCCTCCACTTT.

The V call is TRBV12-3 or TRBV12-4, the J call TRBJ1-1, with D maybe TRBD1 (6 bases). The CDR3 is 13 residues long. V lost 5 bases and J lost 6, with 13 bases in between. For the CDR3, the DNA is TGTGCCAGCAGTCTGAGGGGGATCCCTGAAGCTTTCTTT. Protein: CASSLRGIPEAFF.

The CDR3 DNA follows: TGTGCCAGCTCACCACCTGGGACAGTTGAAGCTTTCTTT. Its translation: CASSPPGTVEAFF. The gene calls are TRBV18 and TRBJ1-1, with 7 nucleotides matching TRBD1. CDR3 length: 13 amino acids. The germline gives CDR1 KGHSH, CDR2 LQKENI. J lost 7 bases, V lost 0 bases, and 2 bases had no gene match.